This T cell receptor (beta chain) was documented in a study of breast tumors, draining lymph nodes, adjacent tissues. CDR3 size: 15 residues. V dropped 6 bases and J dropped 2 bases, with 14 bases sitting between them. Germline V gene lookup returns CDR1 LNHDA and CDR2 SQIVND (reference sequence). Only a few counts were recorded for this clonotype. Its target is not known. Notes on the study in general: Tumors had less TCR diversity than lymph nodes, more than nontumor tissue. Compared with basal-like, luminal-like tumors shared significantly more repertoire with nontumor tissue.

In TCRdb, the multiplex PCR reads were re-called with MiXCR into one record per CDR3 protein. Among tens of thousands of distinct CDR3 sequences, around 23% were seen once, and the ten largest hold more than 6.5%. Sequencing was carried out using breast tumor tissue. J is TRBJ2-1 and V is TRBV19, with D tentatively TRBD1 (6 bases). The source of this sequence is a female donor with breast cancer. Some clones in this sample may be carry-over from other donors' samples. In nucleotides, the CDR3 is TGTGCCAGTAGCCAAACAGGGTTGGCCTACAATGAGCAGTTCTTC. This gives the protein CASSQTGLAYNEQFF.